The 8 T cell receptor beta chains below all came from one sample that was sequenced in a study of regulatory T cells in long-lasting Graves disease. Researchers made TCR beta libraries by using iRepertoire HTBI primers and running Arm-PCR on CDR3 regions. MiXCR, applied by TCRdb to the multiplex PCR reads, yields one record per CDR3 protein. The table includes around 420,000 distinct CDR3 sequences, 15% to 19% detected once. The time point: newly diagnosed GD, antithyroid drugs for less than 3 months. PBMC-derived RNA was used for the TCR library. Specimen: peripheral blood mononuclear cells (PBMCs), collected at new diagnosis, from a patient treated with antithyroid drugs. Every receptor here comes from a female donor with Graves disease.

This rearrangement joins TRBV7-8 to TRBJ2-7; D is undetermined. Germline CDR1 SGHVS, CDR2 FQNEAQ. This CDR3 has 13 amino acids. V lost 3 bases and J 3 bases, leaving 9 bases between the germline ends. The CDR3 reads CASSFADGYEQYF. CDR3 bases: TGTGCCAGCAGCTTTGCAGATGGCTACGAGCAGTACTTC.

This clonotype was counted at least ten times. This chain connects TRBV20-1 to TRBJ2-1; TRBD2 matches at 9 bases. This CDR3 spans 16 amino acids. The germline CDR1 and CDR2 sequences are DFQATT and SNEGSKA (reference sequence). The trim removed 0 bases at V and 8 bases at J, leaving 11 bases unmatched. The CDR3 nucleotides read TGCAGTGCTAGAGATTTTAGCGGGAGTTCCGGCGATGAGCAGTTCTTC. It translates to CSARDFSGSSGDEQFF.

This chain links TRBV6-2 or TRBV6-3 with TRBJ2-5; no definite D call. The V end lost 2 bases, the J end lost 5 bases, and 9 bases lay between the germline ends. The CDR3 contains 13 residues. The V gene's germline CDR1 is MNHEY and CDR2 SVGEGT. CDR3 region: CASSYDDGETQYF. CDR3 in DNA: TGTGCCAGCAGTTACGATGACGGGGAGACCCAGTACTTC.

This clonotype was counted at least ten times. This rearrangement joins TRBV27 to TRBJ1-2; D is unclear. There are 14 residues in the CDR3. From germline, CDR1 is MNHEY and CDR2 SMNVEV (reference sequence). V lost 5 bases to trimming and J lost 0 bases, with 10 bases between them. The CDR3 loop reads CASSITGANYGYTF. The CDR3 nucleotides read TGTGCCAGCAGTATTACTGGAGCTAACTATGGCTACACCTTC.

This clonotype was seen repeatedly, ten times or more. CDR3 nucleotides: TGCGCCAGCAGAGACCAGGGGGGGCCCAACACTGAAGCTTTCTTT. Its translation is CASRDQGGPNTEAFF. The J gene is TRBJ1-1, the V gene TRBV5-1; 7 bases align to TRBD1. Per germline, CDR1 SGHRS and CDR2 YFSETQ. The V segment lost 5 bases and the J segment 2 bases; nucleotides outside the gene matches: 9. CDR3 size: 15 residues.

The sample holds many counts of this clonotype. The chain combines TRBV28 with TRBJ2-7; no definite D call. CDR1 is MDHEN and CDR2 is SYDVKM in the germline V gene. Trimming removed 8 bases at V and 3 bases at J, with 17 bases between. The CDR3 is 14 amino acids. The CDR3 DNA reads as TGTGCCAGCTCAAGCGCTGGTGACCGCTACGAGCAGTACTTC. It translates to CASSSAGDRYEQYF.

This sequence joins TRBV19 and TRBJ2-5; 11 nucleotides align to TRBD1. In germline, CDR1 is LNHDA, CDR2 SQIVND (reference sequence). The CDR3 consists of 14 residues. V lost 7 bases, J lost 2 bases, and 3 bases stayed unmatched. CDR3 DNA: TGTGCCAGTACCGGGACAGGGGGACAAGAGACCCAGTACTTC. This gives the protein CASTGTGGQETQYF.

This clonotype occurred many times. The gene calls are TRBV7-9 and TRBJ2-5, with 11 positions matching TRBD2. The CDR3 runs to 17 residues. Germline V gene sequence: CDR1 SEHNR, CDR2 FQNEAQ (reference sequence). Losses at the gene ends were 4 bases for V and 1 base for J; bases not matched to a gene: 8. For the CDR3, the DNA is TGTGCCAGCAGCTCGAAAAAGGGACTAGCGGTCCAAGAGACCCAGTACTTC. Translating gives CASSSKKGLAVQETQYF.